This T cell receptor (beta chain) is drawn from a study of early stage breast cancer tumors listed by TCRdb under 2017. For the study in its entirety: Of the 15 to 20 invasive breast tumors, some twelve were found to be estrogen receptor-positive, progesterone receptor-positive and HER2-negative. A total of 2.7 million or so templates, representing 850,000 to 1,400,000 unique clonotypes, were detected across all samples. Most of the 12 ER+/PR+/HER2- tumors were invasive ductal carcinomas, while the other four were invasive lobular carcinomas. On average, each sample had about 9.6-fold read coverage.

The study profiled bulk TCR beta-chain repertoires in matched peripheral blood, tumor and adjacent normal breast tissue taken from approximately 15 patients with early-stage breast cancer. Before surgery, whole blood (about 5-10 mL) was collected into EDTA tubes and processed within 2 hours. Peripheral blood mononuclear cells were isolated by Ficoll-Paque centrifugation in SepMate-50 tubes. PBMCs were cryopreserved in roughly 90% FBS with about 10% DMSO in aliquots of roughly 2 to 4.5 million cells and stored in liquid nitrogen. The Qiagen AllPrep DNA/RNA Mini kit was used for genomic DNA extraction. Two independent genomic DNA replicates were amplified for each sample, with 0.5 ug used for blood and 1.5 ug for tumor or normal breast. TCRB sequencing of genomic DNA was carried out with the ImmunoSeq Intro kit according to the manufacturer's instructions. For absolute quantification, the approximately 29-cycle multiplex PCR included proprietary primers along with spike-in control sequences. Single-end 150-bp reads were used to sequence an 87-bp fragment covering the CDR3 and the flanking V and J genes. Seven samples, with two replicates for each sample, were multiplexed per lane of an Illumina MiSeq using version 3.0 chemistry. On the study's bioinformatics: The vendor's proprietary pipeline handled the raw data processing, merging both replicates into a single result for each sample. To define clonotypes, the study grouped productive rearrangements that shared the V-gene family, CDR3 amino acid sequence and J-gene segment. To compute clonality, the normalized Shannon entropy (Pielou evenness) of TCRB abundances was subtracted from 1. T cell density was estimated by dividing total templates by the number of input cells inferred from the DNA input amount. Recon, run with its default parameters, was used to estimate overall repertoire diversity and clonality. A clonotype counted as tumor-enriched if its abundance in tumor exceeded 0.1% and was at least 32-fold higher than its abundance in normal breast. This immuneACCESS table, as held by TCRdb, lists in-frame sequences with V and J called but not all clones. Of the missing ones, under half trace to an unresolved V gene in checked studies; the others have no known cause. That table supplies the V and J calls and clone size; D and trimming were determined from the DNA. The sample yields 50,000 to 75,000 clones; around three quarters were counted once. The top ten clonotypes cover less than 4% of the sample.

On this clone: Its antigen is not yet known. No base-level quality is on record; no much larger clone is a single base apart.

The paper's findings and limits, for the study overall: Because the cohort was small, analysis by tumor subtype was not possible. Repertoires from blood and normal breast were more alike than repertoires from blood and tumor, and in about 90% of the 16 patients, comparing each tissue with blood separated tumor from normal. Enriched TCRB sequences shared across patients were found to be mostly commonly generated sequences that were unlikely to play an important role in the tumor microenvironment. Chain pairing and functional markers such as CD4, CD8 and FOXP3 were missed by bulk genomic DNA sequencing of unsorted cells. Compared with adjacent normal breast tissue, tumors had approximately 2.5-fold higher T cell density and higher clonality.

The CDR3 measures 14 amino acids from cysteine to phenylalanine. CDR3 DNA only is kept here, 42 bases in frame from base 1. From a lookup of the germline V gene (reference sequence), CDR1 and CDR2 are LNHDA and SQIVND. The trim is 5 bases for V and 6 bases for J, with a gap of 13 bases between the germline ends. Specimen: blood. The chain is encoded by TRBV19 joined to TRBJ1-4, with a tentative D gene TRBD1 over 5 matching bases. The sequence derives from a person aged 30 to 39 with breast cancer. For the CDR3, the sequence is CASSPGTPDEKLFF. The DNA sequence is as follows: TGTGCCAGTAGTCCAGGGACCCCCGATGAAAAACTGTTTTTT.